This TCR beta chain was captured by sequencing in a study of PD-L1 blockade in urothelial cancer. Method: immunoSEQ multiplex PCR; TCRdb's copy keeps in-frame clones and lacks some. The data contain fewer than 40,000 clones, about 89% of them seen just once; the ten biggest clones take up over 9%. In germline, CDR1 is SNHLY, CDR2 FYNNEI. V lost 4 bases, J lost 2 bases, and 4 bases stayed unmatched. The CDR3 contains 14 residues. Time point meaning: pretreatment peripheral blood. This TCR came from a woman in her fifties or sixties with urothelial cancer. The chain joins TRBV2 to TRBJ2-7; 8 bases map to TRBD2. The sample in question was PBMCs, obtained around atezolizumab (anti-PD-L1) treatment. As DNA, the CDR3 is TGTGCCAGCAGTGGCACTAGCGGAACCTACGAGCAGTACTTC. It encodes CASSGTSGTYEQYF.